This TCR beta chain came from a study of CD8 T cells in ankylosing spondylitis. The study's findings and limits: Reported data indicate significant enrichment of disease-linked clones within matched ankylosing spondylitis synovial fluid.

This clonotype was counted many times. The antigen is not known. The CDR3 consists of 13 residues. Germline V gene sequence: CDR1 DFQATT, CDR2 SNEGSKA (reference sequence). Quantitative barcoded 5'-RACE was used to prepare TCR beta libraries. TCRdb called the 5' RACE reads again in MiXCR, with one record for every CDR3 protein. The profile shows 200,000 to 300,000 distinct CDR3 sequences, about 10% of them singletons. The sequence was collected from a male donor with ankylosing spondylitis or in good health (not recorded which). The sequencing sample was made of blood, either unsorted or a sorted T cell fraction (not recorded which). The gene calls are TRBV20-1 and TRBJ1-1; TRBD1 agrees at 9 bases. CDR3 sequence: CRPGQGVRTEAFF. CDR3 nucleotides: TGCAGACCGGGACAGGGAGTCCGAACTGAAGCTTTCTTT.